A single sample is the source of the 30 T cell receptor beta chains below, sequenced in a study of blood T cell repertoires in COVID-19 (dated by TCRdb to 2018 to 2020). The library relied on the immunoSEQ multiplex PCR assay. Held by TCRdb, this immuneACCESS table contains in-frame sequences only and omits some clones. Under half of the omission traces to an unresolved V gene where checked; the cause of the rest is unknown. For this sample there are about 170,000 clones; approximately 80% appear just once. The ten largest account for around 7% of the sample. Sequencing input: peripheral blood. The receptors were gathered from a woman aged 40 to 49 with COVID-19, enrolled during active disease.

CDR3 DNA: TGTGCCAGCAGTGGGGACAGGCGGGGTAATGAAAAACTGTTTTTT. Translating gives CASSGDRRGNEKLFF. The chain recombines TRBV2 with TRBJ1-4, with 8 bases lining up with TRBD1. The germline V gene encodes CDR1 SNHLY and CDR2 FYNNEI. The V and J ends lost 4 bases and 4 bases, in that order; junction bases with no gene match: 5. The CDR3 has 15 residues.

The gene calls are TRBV4-1 and TRBJ2-4; D gene uncertain. Trimming shortened V by 0 bases and J by 15 bases, and 18 bases separated the two germline ends. The germline CDR1 and CDR2 sequences are MGHRA and YSYEKL. This CDR3 spans 14 amino acids. This chain's CDR3 is CASSQDPTSTYGYF. The CDR3 coding sequence is TGCGCCAGCAGCCAAGATCCGACAAGCACCTACGGGTACTTC.

V gene TRBV7-9 combines with J gene TRBJ2-5; D not certain. In germline, CDR1 is SEHNR, CDR2 FQNEAQ (reference sequence). V was shortened by 11 bases and J by 4 bases, with 11 bases between the two germline ends. CDR3 length equals 11 residues. The CDR3 nucleotides read TGTGCCGTCCCCTATGGAGAGACCCAGTACTTC. It yields the protein CAVPYGETQYF.

The gene calls are TRBV9 and TRBJ2-2, with 9 bases that match TRBD1. The J segment lost 6 bases and the V segment lost 3 bases, leaving 9 bases of the junction unmatched. Per the germline V gene, CDR1 is SGDLS and CDR2 is YYNGEE. This CDR3 is built from 16 residues. DNA for the CDR3: TGTGCCAGCAGCGGGAGGGACAGGGAAAGGGCCGGGGAGCTGTTTTTT. Translating gives CASSGRDRERAGELFF.

The V and J genes are TRBV12-3 or TRBV12-4 and TRBJ2-3; D is unresolved. The CDR3 covers 11 residues. V was clipped by 8 bases and J by 4 bases, with 7 bases between them. CDR3: CASRLADTQYF. The CDR3 DNA is TGTGCCAGCCGCCTAGCAGATACGCAGTATTTT.

The V and J genes are TRBV6-5 and TRBJ2-5, with D tentatively TRBD2 (6 bases). The V gene's germline CDR1 is MNHEY and CDR2 SVGAGI. Trimming cost V 5 bases and J 4 bases, with 14 bases left between them. The CDR3 is made up of 14 amino acids. CDR3 protein: CASSPSSVRETQYF. Here the CDR3 DNA reads TGTGCCAGCAGTCCCTCTAGCGTACGAGAGACCCAGTACTTC.

V usage is TRBV6-4 and J usage is TRBJ1-2; 9 positions match TRBD1. There are 13 residues in the CDR3. V trimming: 3 bases; J trimming: 4 bases; junction bases outside the gene matches: 0. Germline lookup yields CDR1 MRHNA and CDR2 SNTAGT. The CDR3 DNA follows: TGTGCCAGCAGTGAGACAGGGGGCTATGGCTACACCTTC. This translates into CASSETGGYGYTF.

The rearrangement uses TRBV28 and TRBJ2-3, with 11 bases identical to TRBD1. The CDR3 is made up of 16 amino acids. V was clipped by 7 bases and J by 7 bases; unmatched bases: 13. Per the germline V gene, CDR1 is MDHEN and CDR2 is SYDVKM. Here the CDR3 DNA reads TGTGCCAGCACCCCGCGTCCGGACAGGGGGCAGTATACGCAGTATTTT. Protein sequence: CASTPRPDRGQYTQYF. The entire variable domain, with the rest obtained from reference TRBV28 and TRBJ2-3, is as follows: DVKVTQSSRYLVKRTGEKVFLECVQDMDHENMFWYRQDPGLGLRLIYFSYDVKMKEKGDIPEGYSVSREKKERFSLILESASTNQTSMYLCASTPRPDRGQYTQYFGPGTRLTVL.

The rearrangement uses TRBV7-9 and TRBJ2-2; TRBD2 might be the D (6 bases). V lost 9 bases to trimming and J lost 2 bases, with 19 bases between them. The CDR3 runs 16 residues. Germline values: CDR1 SEHNR, CDR2 FQNEAQ (reference sequence). CDR3 sequence (DNA): TGTGCCAGGAACCCCTATAGCGGAACCAACACCGGGGAGCTGTTTTTT. This codes for CARNPYSGTNTGELFF.

The chain has TRBV6-5 and TRBJ1-2; possibly TRBD1 for D (5 bases). Trimming stripped 5 bases from V and 2 bases from J, with 9 bases between. Germline CDR1 MNHEY, CDR2 SVGAGI. The length of the CDR3 is 13 residues. The CDR3 spells CASSTGENYGYTF. In DNA, the CDR3 is TGTGCCAGCAGTACGGGGGAGAACTATGGCTACACCTTC.

The J gene is TRBJ2-1, the V gene TRBV27; maybe TRBD1 (6 bases). V was shortened by 3 bases and J by 8 bases, with 11 bases between the two germline ends. This CDR3 contains 13 residues. CDR1 is MNHEY and CDR2 is SMNVEV in the germline V gene (reference sequence). CDR3 nucleotide sequence: TGTGCCAGCAGTTTTGGGACACAGTATGAGCAGTTCTTC. It is translated as CASSFGTQYEQFF.

This sequence joins TRBV6-1 and TRBJ1-1; unclear D gene. Germline lookup yields CDR1 MNHNS and CDR2 SASEGT. The CDR3 is 15 amino acids. V was shortened by 2 bases and J by 0 bases, with 10 bases between the two germline ends. The CDR3 sequence: CASSEKSGVNTEAFF. The CDR3 DNA follows: TGTGCCAGCAGTGAAAAGTCGGGAGTGAACACTGAAGCTTTCTTT.

This clone came up a few times. V gene TRBV6-1 combines with J gene TRBJ2-1, with TRBD1 identical over 9 bases. J gave up 9 bases and V 2 bases, and 11 bases lay outside the gene matches. Looked up from germline, CDR1 is MNHNS and CDR2 is SASEGT. The CDR3 is 16 amino acids. The CDR3 spells CASSETRDRVRSEQFF. The CDR3 region has the DNA TGTGCCAGCAGTGAAACTCGGGACAGGGTACGGTCTGAGCAGTTCTTC.

J is TRBJ1-2 and V is TRBV20-1, with D uncertain. This CDR3 is 13 amino acids long. The germline V gene encodes CDR1 DFQATT and CDR2 SNEGSKA (reference sequence). The V end was cut by 3 bases, the J end by 0 bases, with 8 bases between. CDR3 coding DNA: TGCAGTGCTAGTCCTCCTGCTAACTATGGCTACACCTTC. Its protein product is CSASPPANYGYTF.

This rearrangement joins TRBV28 to TRBJ2-7; D not certain. The length of the CDR3 is 15 residues. In germline, CDR1 is MDHEN, CDR2 SYDVKM. The ends were cut back, 1 base at V and 4 bases at J, with 14 bases in the middle. The CDR3 loop reads CASSLFGSSLYEQYF. The CDR3 nucleotides read TGTGCCAGCAGTTTATTTGGTAGCTCCTTGTACGAGCAGTACTTC.

CDR3 protein: CASNPGQGAYGYTF. As DNA, the CDR3 is TGTGCCAGTAATCCGGGACAGGGGGCCTATGGCTACACCTTC. This rearrangement joins TRBV28 to TRBJ1-2; TRBD1 aligns across 12 bases. The length of the CDR3 is 14 residues. V was pared by 9 bases and J by 4 bases, with 6 bases of the junction left unmatched. Germline V gene sequence: CDR1 MDHEN, CDR2 SYDVKM.

The chain is built from TRBV7-8 and TRBJ1-1, with a weak D call TRBD1 (5 bases). V shed 1 base and J shed 4 bases, with 7 bases lying between them. Germline assignment: CDR1 SGHVS and CDR2 FQNEAQ. The CDR3 sequence is 13 residues long. CDR3 sequence: CASSLDQGTEAFF. The CDR3 nucleotides read TGTGCCAGCAGCTTAGATCAGGGCACTGAAGCTTTCTTT.

The chain is built from TRBV7-9 and TRBJ2-3; the match to TRBD1 covers 8 bases. Per germline, CDR1 SEHNR and CDR2 FQNEAQ (reference sequence). The CDR3 contains 18 residues. Unmatched junction bases numbered 15, after V lost 5 bases and J lost 2 bases. The CDR3, as DNA: TGTGCCAGCAGCCTCCGACAGGGGCTGTTTGCGGACACAGATACGCAGTATTTT. It encodes CASSLRQGLFADTDTQYF.

V usage is TRBV28 and J usage is TRBJ2-7, with TRBD1 matching 9 bases. CDR3 length: 13 amino acids. J lost 2 bases, V lost 6 bases, and 2 bases had no gene match. CDR1 MDHEN and CDR2 SYDVKM come from the germline V gene. The chain's CDR3 is CASRTGGTYEQYF. The CDR3 coding sequence is TGTGCCAGCAGGACAGGGGGGACCTACGAGCAGTACTTC.

The chain couples TRBV19 to TRBJ2-2, with D perhaps TRBD2 (5 bases). Germline values: CDR1 LNHDA, CDR2 SQIVND (reference sequence). The CDR3 runs 16 residues. V was cut by 2 bases and J by 2 bases, with 12 bases left in between. For the CDR3, the DNA is TGTGCCAGTAGTATATACGGGGAACCAAACACCGGGGAGCTGTTTTTT. Translating it yields CASSIYGEPNTGELFF.

This clone was counted between two and nine times. The V call is TRBV7-8, the J call TRBJ1-4; TRBD1 matches 10 bases. The CDR3 contains 14 residues. CDR1 and CDR2 from the germline V gene are SGHVS and FQNEAQ. Trimming cost V 5 bases and J 8 bases; bases outside gene matches: 5. This CDR3 reads CASSRGQGNEKLFF. The CDR3 DNA is TGTGCCAGCAGCCGGGGACAGGGGAACGAAAAACTGTTTTTT.

A single count supports this clone. V usage is TRBV15 and J usage is TRBJ2-5; D possibly corresponds to TRBD2 (6 bases). V lost 1 base, J lost 5 bases, and 11 bases lay in between. The V gene's germline CDR1 is LNHNV and CDR2 YYDKDF (reference sequence). The CDR3 spans 14 residues. The CDR3: CATSRAKAGETQYF. DNA of the CDR3: TGTGCCACCAGCAGAGCCAAGGCGGGGGAGACCCAGTACTTC.

The chain links TRBV2 to TRBJ1-4; TRBD1 aligns across 7 bases. Germline V gene lookup returns CDR1 SNHLY and CDR2 FYNNEI. The V and J ends lost 6 bases and 3 bases, in that order; junction bases with no gene match: 10. This CDR3 has 16 amino acids. The CDR3 region is CASRRQGSRANEKLFF. CDR3 bases: TGTGCCAGCAGAAGACAGGGAAGTAGGGCTAATGAAAAACTGTTTTTT.

This sequence joins TRBV6-1 and TRBJ2-7; no firm D call. V lost 1 base and J 3 bases, leaving 13 bases between the germline ends. The CDR3 contains 15 residues. Per the germline V gene, CDR1 is MNHNS and CDR2 is SASEGT. CDR3 DNA sequence: TGTGCCAGCAGTGAAGGCCCCCTACGTCTCTACGAGCAGTACTTC. It codes for CASSEGPLRLYEQYF.

This chain connects TRBV29-1 to TRBJ2-5, with TRBD2 as a possible D gene (6 bases). Germline values: CDR1 SQVTM, CDR2 ANQGSEA. This CDR3 spans 15 amino acids. Trimming pared 3 bases from V and 7 bases from J, leaving 21 bases between. CDR3 bases: TGCAGCGTTGAGGATCTAGCGAGTAAGATTGGGACCCAGTACTTC. Translating it yields CSVEDLASKIGTQYF.

The chain links TRBV13 to TRBJ1-2, with 7 positions matching TRBD1. The CDR3 runs to 18 residues. Trimming cost V 0 bases and J 4 bases; bases outside gene matches: 14. The germline V gene encodes CDR1 PRHDT and CDR2 FYEKMQ (reference sequence). CDR3 protein: CASSLGPREDRATYGYTF. The CDR3 DNA sequence: TGTGCCAGCAGCTTAGGACCTAGGGAAGACAGGGCCACCTATGGCTACACCTTC. The full variable domain, completed using reference TRBV13 and TRBJ1-2, is AAGVIQSPRHLIKEKRETATLKCYPIPRHDTVYWYQQGPGQDPQFLISFYEKMQSDKGSIPDRFSAQQFSDYHSELNMSSLELGDSALYFCASSLGPREDRATYGYTFGSGTRLTVV.

The chain is built from TRBV5-6 and TRBJ1-2; 7 bases map to TRBD1. This CDR3 is built from 15 residues. V dropped 0 bases and J dropped 3; count of bases not matched to a gene: 5. The V gene's germline CDR1 is SGHDT and CDR2 YYEEEE. In DNA form, the CDR3 reads TGTGCCAGCAGCTTGGCCCCGGGACAGTACTATGGCTACACCTTC. It specifies CASSLAPGQYYGYTF.

The gene calls are TRBV27 and TRBJ2-2, with D uncertain. This CDR3 has 15 amino acids. V lost 1 base, J lost 6 bases, and 12 bases lay in between. The germline V gene encodes CDR1 MNHEY and CDR2 SMNVEV (reference sequence). CDR3 amino acids: CASSLFPAESGELFF. DNA of the CDR3: TGTGCCAGCAGTTTATTTCCCGCGGAGTCCGGGGAGCTGTTTTTT.

This clone was seen only once. The chain employs TRBV7-9 and TRBJ2-1; the D is unclear. V lost 0 bases to trimming and J lost 9 bases, with 21 bases between them. The CDR3 has 17 amino acids. Germline values: CDR1 SEHNR, CDR2 FQNEAQ (reference sequence). CDR3 residues: CASSLAMAFSRSTEQFF. The CDR3 region has the DNA TGTGCCAGCAGCTTAGCTATGGCCTTTAGTAGGAGTACTGAGCAGTTCTTC.

This clone has a handful of counts. The sample has other DNA sequences that encode this CDR3 too. This chain connects TRBV28 to TRBJ1-4; a weak D match, TRBD1 (6 bases). The CDR3 spans 14 residues. Germline V CDR1 and CDR2: MDHEN, SYDVKM. V was pared by 2 bases and J by 3 bases, with 7 bases between. In nucleotides, the CDR3 is TGTGCCAGCAGTTTAGAGGGGGCTAATGAAAAACTGTTTTTT. Residues: CASSLEGANEKLFF.